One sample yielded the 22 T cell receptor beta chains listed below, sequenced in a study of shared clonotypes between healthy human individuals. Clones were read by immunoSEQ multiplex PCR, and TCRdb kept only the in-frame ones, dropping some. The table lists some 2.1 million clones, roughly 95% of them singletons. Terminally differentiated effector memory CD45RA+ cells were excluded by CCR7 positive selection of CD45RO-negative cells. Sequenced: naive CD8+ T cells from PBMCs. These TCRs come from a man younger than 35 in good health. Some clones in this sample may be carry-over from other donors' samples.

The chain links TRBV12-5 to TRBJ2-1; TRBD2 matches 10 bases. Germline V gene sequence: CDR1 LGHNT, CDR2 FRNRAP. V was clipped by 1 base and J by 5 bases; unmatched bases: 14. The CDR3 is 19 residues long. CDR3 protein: CASGLGPPSGRALHNEQFF. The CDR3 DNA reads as TGTGCTAGTGGTTTGGGCCCCCCGAGCGGGAGGGCCCTCCACAATGAGCAGTTCTTC.

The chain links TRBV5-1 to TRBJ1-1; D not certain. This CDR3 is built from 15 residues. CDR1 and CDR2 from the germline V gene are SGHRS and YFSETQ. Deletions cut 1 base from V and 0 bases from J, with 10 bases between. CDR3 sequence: CASSLSRSMNTEAFF. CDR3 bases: TGCGCCAGCAGCTTGAGTCGCAGCATGAACACTGAAGCTTTCTTT.

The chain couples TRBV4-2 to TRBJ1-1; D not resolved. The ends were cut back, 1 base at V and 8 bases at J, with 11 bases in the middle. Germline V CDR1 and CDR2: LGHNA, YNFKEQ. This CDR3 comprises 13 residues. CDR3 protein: CASSQVIGAEAFF. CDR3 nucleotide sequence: TGTGCCAGCAGCCAAGTAATAGGAGCCGAAGCTTTCTTT.

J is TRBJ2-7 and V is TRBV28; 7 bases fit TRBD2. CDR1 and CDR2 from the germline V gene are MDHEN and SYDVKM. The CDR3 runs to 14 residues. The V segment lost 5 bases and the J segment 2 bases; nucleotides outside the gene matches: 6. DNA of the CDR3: TGTGCCAGCAGTCCCTGGGGGGGGACCTACGAGCAGTACTTC. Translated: CASSPWGGTYEQYF.

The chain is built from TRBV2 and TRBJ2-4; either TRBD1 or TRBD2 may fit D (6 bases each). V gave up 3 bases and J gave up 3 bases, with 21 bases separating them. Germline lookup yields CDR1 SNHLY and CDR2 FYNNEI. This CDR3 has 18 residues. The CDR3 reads CASSDLEGVRSSKNIQYF. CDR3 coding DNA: TGTGCCAGCAGTGACCTGGAGGGGGTTCGGAGTAGCAAAAACATTCAGTACTTC.

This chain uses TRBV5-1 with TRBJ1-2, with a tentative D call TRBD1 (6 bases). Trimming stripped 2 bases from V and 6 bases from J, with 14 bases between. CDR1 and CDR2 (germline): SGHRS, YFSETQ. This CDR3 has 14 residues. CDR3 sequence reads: CASSLGRGGDGYTF. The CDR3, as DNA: TGCGCCAGCAGCTTAGGCAGGGGAGGCGATGGCTACACCTTC.

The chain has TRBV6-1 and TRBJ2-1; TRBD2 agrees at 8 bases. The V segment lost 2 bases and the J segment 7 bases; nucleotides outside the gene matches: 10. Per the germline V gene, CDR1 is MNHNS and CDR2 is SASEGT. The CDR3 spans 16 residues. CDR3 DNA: TGTGCCAGCAGTGAACCCCGGGAGGGCCTTGGAAATGAGCAGTTCTTC. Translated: CASSEPREGLGNEQFF.

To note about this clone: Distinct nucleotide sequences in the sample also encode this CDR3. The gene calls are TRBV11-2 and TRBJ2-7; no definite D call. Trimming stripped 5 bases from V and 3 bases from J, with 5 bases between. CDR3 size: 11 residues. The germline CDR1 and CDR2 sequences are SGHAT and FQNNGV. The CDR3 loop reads CASSPDYEQYF. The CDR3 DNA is TGTGCCAGCAGCCCAGACTACGAGCAGTACTTC.

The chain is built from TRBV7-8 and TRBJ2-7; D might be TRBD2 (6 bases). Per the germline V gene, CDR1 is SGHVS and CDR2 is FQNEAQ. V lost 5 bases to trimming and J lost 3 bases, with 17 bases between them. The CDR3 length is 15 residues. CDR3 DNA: TGTGCCAGCAGCGGGGGACCGGGACTCAACTACGAGCAGTACTTC. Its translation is CASSGGPGLNYEQYF. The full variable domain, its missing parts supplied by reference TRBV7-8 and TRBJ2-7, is GAGVSQSPRYKVAKRGQDVALRCDPISGHVSLFWYQQALGQGPEFLTYFQNEAQLDKSGLPSDRFFAERPEGSVSTLKIQRTQQEDSAVYLCASSGGPGLNYEQYFGPGTRLTVT.

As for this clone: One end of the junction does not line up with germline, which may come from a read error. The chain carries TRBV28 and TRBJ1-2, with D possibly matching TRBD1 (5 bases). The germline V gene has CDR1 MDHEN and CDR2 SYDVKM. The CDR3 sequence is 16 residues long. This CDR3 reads CASTLSLAGRNYGYTF. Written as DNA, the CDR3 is TGTGCCAGCACTTTATCCCTCGCAGGGAGGAACTATGGCTACACCTTC.

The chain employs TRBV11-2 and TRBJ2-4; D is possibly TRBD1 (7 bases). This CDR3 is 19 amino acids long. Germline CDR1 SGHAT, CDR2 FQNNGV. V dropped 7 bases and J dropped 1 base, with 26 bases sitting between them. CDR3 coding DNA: TGTGCCAGCACCTCCAGGGGGGTTCGGACAGCACCTGCCAAAAACATTCAGTACTTC. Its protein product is CASTSRGVRTAPAKNIQYF.

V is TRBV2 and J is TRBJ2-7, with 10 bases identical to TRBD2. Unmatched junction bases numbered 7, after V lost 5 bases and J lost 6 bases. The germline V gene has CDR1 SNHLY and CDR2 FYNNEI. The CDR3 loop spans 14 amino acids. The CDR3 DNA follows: TGTGCCAGCAGTAGCGGGAGGGCCGGAGGCGAGCAGTACTTC. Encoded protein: CASSSGRAGGEQYF.

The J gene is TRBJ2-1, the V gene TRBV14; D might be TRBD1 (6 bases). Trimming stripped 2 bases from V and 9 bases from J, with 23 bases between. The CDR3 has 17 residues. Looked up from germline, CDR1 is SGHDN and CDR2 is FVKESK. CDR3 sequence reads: CASSQKTGKGWIGEQFF. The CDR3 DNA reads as TGTGCCAGCAGCCAAAAGACAGGAAAAGGCTGGATCGGTGAGCAGTTCTTC. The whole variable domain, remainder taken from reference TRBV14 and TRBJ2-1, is EAGVTQFPSHSVIEKGQTVTLRCDPISGHDNLYWYRRVMGKEIKFLLHFVKESKQDESGMPNNRFLAERTGGTYSTLKVQPAELEDSGVYFCASSQKTGKGWIGEQFFGPGTRLTVL.

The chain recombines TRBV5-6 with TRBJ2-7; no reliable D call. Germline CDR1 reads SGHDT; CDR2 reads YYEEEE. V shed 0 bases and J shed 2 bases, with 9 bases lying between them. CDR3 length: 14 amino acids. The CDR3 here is CASSLGPIAYEQYF. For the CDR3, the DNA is TGTGCCAGCAGCTTGGGGCCGATAGCCTACGAGCAGTACTTC.

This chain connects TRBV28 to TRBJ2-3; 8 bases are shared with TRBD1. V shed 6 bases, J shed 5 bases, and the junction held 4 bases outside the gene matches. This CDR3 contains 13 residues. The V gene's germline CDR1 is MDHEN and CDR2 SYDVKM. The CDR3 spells CASSHRGVDTQYF. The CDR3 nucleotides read TGTGCCAGCAGCCACAGGGGGGTAGATACGCAGTATTTT.

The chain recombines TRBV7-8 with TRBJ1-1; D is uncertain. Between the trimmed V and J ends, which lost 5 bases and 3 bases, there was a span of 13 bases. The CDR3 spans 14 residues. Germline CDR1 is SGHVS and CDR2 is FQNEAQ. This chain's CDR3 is CASSLWTGDTEAFF. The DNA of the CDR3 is TGTGCCAGCAGCCTTTGGACGGGCGACACTGAAGCTTTCTTT. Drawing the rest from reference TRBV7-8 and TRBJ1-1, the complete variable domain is GAGVSQSPRYKVAKRGQDVALRCDPISGHVSLFWYQQALGQGPEFLTYFQNEAQLDKSGLPSDRFFAERPEGSVSTLKIQRTQQEDSAVYLCASSLWTGDTEAFFGQGTRLTVV.

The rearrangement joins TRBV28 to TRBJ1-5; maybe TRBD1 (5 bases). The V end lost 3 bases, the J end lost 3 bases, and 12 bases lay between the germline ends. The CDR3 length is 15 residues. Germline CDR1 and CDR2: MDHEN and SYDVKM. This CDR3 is CASSFRWGNNQPQHF. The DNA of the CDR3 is TGTGCCAGCAGTTTCCGGTGGGGGAACAATCAGCCCCAGCATTTT. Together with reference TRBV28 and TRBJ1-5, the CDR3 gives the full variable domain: DVKVTQSSRYLVKRTGEKVFLECVQDMDHENMFWYRQDPGLGLRLIYFSYDVKMKEKGDIPEGYSVSREKKERFSLILESASTNQTSMYLCASSFRWGNNQPQHFGDGTRLSIL.

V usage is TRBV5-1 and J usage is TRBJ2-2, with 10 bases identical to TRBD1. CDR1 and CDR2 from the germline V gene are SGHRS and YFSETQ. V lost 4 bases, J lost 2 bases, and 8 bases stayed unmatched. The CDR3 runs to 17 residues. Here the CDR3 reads CASSRYGTGVNTGELFF. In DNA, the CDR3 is TGCGCCAGCAGCCGATACGGGACAGGGGTCAACACCGGGGAGCTGTTTTTT.

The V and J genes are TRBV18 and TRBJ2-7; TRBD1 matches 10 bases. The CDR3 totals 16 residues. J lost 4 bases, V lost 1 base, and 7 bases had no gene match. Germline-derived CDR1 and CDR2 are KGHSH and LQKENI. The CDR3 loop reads CASSPLDRGRPYEQYF. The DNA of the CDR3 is TGTGCCAGCTCACCACTAGACAGGGGGCGACCGTACGAGCAGTACTTC. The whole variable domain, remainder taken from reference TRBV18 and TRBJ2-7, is NAGVMQNPRHLVRRRGQEARLRCSPMKGHSHVYWYRQLPEEGLKFMVYLQKENIIDESGMPKERFSAEFPKEGPSILRIQQVVRGDSAAYFCASSPLDRGRPYEQYFGPGTRLTVT.

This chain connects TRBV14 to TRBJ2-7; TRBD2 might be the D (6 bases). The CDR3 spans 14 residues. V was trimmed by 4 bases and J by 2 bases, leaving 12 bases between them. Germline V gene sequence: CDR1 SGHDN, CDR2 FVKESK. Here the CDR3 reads CASSRRDGTYEQYF. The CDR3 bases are TGTGCCAGCAGCCGGCGGGACGGTACCTACGAGCAGTACTTC.

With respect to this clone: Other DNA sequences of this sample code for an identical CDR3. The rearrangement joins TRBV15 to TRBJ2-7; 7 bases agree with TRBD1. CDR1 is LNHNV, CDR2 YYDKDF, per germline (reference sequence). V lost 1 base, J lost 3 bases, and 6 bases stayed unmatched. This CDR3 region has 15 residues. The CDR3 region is CATSRGAGGSYEQYF. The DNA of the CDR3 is TGTGCCACCAGCAGAGGTGCAGGGGGTAGCTACGAGCAGTACTTC.

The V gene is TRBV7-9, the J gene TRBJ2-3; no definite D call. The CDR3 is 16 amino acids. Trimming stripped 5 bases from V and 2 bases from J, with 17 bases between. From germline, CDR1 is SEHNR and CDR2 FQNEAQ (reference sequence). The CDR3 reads CASSVGSGPITDTQYF. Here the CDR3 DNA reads TGTGCCAGCAGCGTCGGATCCGGGCCGATCACAGATACGCAGTATTTT.